Listed here is a single T cell receptor beta chain. Measured with immunoSEQ multiplex PCR; TCRdb has only the in-frame clones, and not every one. This table has 75,000 to 100,000 clones, approximately 92% appearing once. CDR3 size: 14 residues. The V and J ends lost 3 bases and 3 bases, in that order; junction bases with no gene match: 2. The germline V gene has CDR1 SGHTA and CDR2 FQGTGA. This sample was taken from a study of graft-versus-host responses after intestinal transplantation. This rearrangement joins TRBV7-3 to TRBJ2-7, with 10 bases aligning to TRBD1. The specimen comprised PBMCs, sampled approximately 420 days after intestinal transplant. This clonotype originated in a human patient who received an intestinal transplant, so some T cells may come from the graft donor. CDR3 coding DNA: TGTGCCAGCAGCTTGGGACAGGGGAACTACGAGCAGTACTTC. Translation gives CASSLGQGNYEQYF. The whole variable domain, remainder taken from reference TRBV7-3 and TRBJ2-7, is GAGVSQTPSNKVTEKGKYVELRCDPISGHTALYWYRQSLGQGPEFLIYFQGTGAADDSGLPNDRFFAVRPEGSVSTLKIQRTERGDSAVYLCASSLGQGNYEQYFGPGTRLTVT.